This T cell receptor beta chain was sequenced during a study of T cell responses to AZD1222 COVID-19 vaccine. The CDR3 sequence is 12 residues long. CDR1 and CDR2 from the germline V gene are SEHNR and FQNEAQ (reference sequence). The V gene end was trimmed by 5 bases and the J gene end by 6 bases; junction bases not matched to a gene: 2. The data were produced by immunoSEQ multiplex PCR, yet TCRdb's version contains in-frame clones alone and is incomplete. The sample consists of about 140,000 clones, over 90% of them appearing once. Study-level results: Clonal diversity was possibly underestimated, and white British individuals and females predominated among donors.

With regard to this clone: Its antigen is undetermined.

The chain carries TRBV7-9 and TRBJ2-7; 9 positions agree with TRBD2. Sequenced material: peripheral blood, taken on day 0 of AZD1222 vaccination. The TCR originated in an adult in good health. Here the CDR3 DNA reads TGTGCCAGCAGCCTGACTAGCGGCGAGCAGTACTTC. Its translation: CASSLTSGEQYF. Full variable domain (outside the CDR3, taken from reference TRBV7-9 and TRBJ2-7): DTGVSQNPRHKITKRGQNVTFRCDPISEHNRLYWYRQTLGQGPEFLTYFQNEAQLEKSRLLSDRFSAERPKGSFSTLEIQRTEQGDSAMYLCASSLTSGEQYFGPGTRLTVT.